The 9 T cell receptor beta chains below all came from one sample that was sequenced in a study of molecular identifiers for immune sequencing clone quantification. TCRdb re-called the PCR reads with MiXCR, one entry per CDR3 protein. The data show nearly 650,000 distinct CDR3 sequences, with around 25% seen just once and 0.78% held by the top ten. Sequencing was carried out using naive CD8+ T cells from blood, with Jurkat cell RNA spiked in. Specified subset: FACS-sorted CD8+CD4-CCR7+CD45RA+ naive T cells. The receptors were sampled from a human donor in good health. Some libraries in this study had Jurkat cell RNA spiked in.

This sequence joins TRBV4-1 and TRBJ2-1, with a possible D match to TRBD2 (6 bases). The CDR3 contains 14 residues. Trimming cost V 4 bases and J 4 bases, with 11 bases left between them. Germline CDR1 is MGHRA and CDR2 is YSYEKL. The CDR3 nucleotides read TGCGCCAGCAGCCCTCAACTAGCTTACAATGAGCAGTTCTTC. Its translation is CASSPQLAYNEQFF.

V gene TRBV20-1 combines with J gene TRBJ2-7, with 8 positions matching TRBD2. CDR1 and CDR2 (germline): DFQATT, SNEGSKA (reference sequence). V dropped 5 bases and J dropped 0; count of bases not matched to a gene: 6. The CDR3 contains 14 residues. The CDR3 nucleotides read TGCAGTGCTGCCCCGGGACTAGACTCCTACGAGCAGTACTTC. The encoded protein is CSAAPGLDSYEQYF.

This clonotype was picked up many times. This chain joins TRBV5-6 and TRBJ2-7; TRBD2 is a possible D gene (5 bases). CDR1 and CDR2 from the germline V gene are SGHDT and YYEEEE. The length of the CDR3 is 18 residues. Trimming left V 2 bases short and J 3 bases short, with 24 bases between. The CDR3 nucleotides read TGTGCCAGCAGCTTTACCCGGACCTTCATGGAGGCAAACTACGAGCAGTACTTC. Its protein product is CASSFTRTFMEANYEQYF.

With respect to this clonotype: A much larger clone lies a single base off, so this may be a read error. It is likely a read error, because the conserved phenylalanine at the end of the CDR3 is missing. The rearrangement uses TRBV7-9 and TRBJ2-2; TRBD2 matches at 7 bases. The germline V gene has CDR1 SEHNR and CDR2 FQNEAQ (reference sequence). V shed 6 bases and J 1 base; nucleotides not matched to a gene: 5. The CDR3 is made up of 15 amino acids. The CDR3 DNA sequence: TGTGCCAGCAGTGAGCGGGACTGGAACACCGGGGAGCTGTTTCTT. The encoded protein is CASSERDWNTGELFL.

This clonotype was seen a handful of times. The chain uses TRBV19 and TRBJ2-1; TRBD2 might be the D (5 bases). CDR3 size: 14 residues. The germline gives CDR1 LNHDA, CDR2 SQIVND (reference sequence). V shed 6 bases and J shed 0 bases, with 9 bases lying between them. CDR3 protein: CASRSGGSYNEQFF. DNA of the CDR3: TGTGCCAGTAGAAGCGGTGGCTCCTACAATGAGCAGTTCTTC.

About this clonotype: An end of the junction does not agree with germline; a read error may underlie this. J is TRBJ2-2 and V is TRBV6-5; 7 bases agree with TRBD2. The CDR3 sequence is 14 residues long. Germline CDR1 MNHEY, CDR2 SVGAGI. CDR3 residues: CASMGGPDTGGLFF. CDR3 nucleotides: TGTGCCAGCATGGGAGGGCCCGACACCGGGGGGCTGTTTTTT.

The sample holds a few counts of this clonotype. The chain links TRBV7-6 to TRBJ2-2; weak D call: TRBD1 (6 bases). The germline V gene has CDR1 SGHVS and CDR2 FNYEAQ. The CDR3 consists of 17 residues. Trimming left V 0 bases short and J 0 bases short, with 11 bases between. CDR3: CASSLAVGASNTGELFF. Written as DNA, the CDR3 is TGTGCCAGCAGCTTAGCGGTGGGGGCCTCGAACACCGGGGAGCTGTTTTTT. Looking up the rest from reference TRBV7-6 and TRBJ2-2 gives the full variable domain: GAGVSQSPRYKVTKRGQDVALRCDPISGHVSLYWYRQALGQGPEFLTYFNYEAQQDKSGLPNDRFSAERPEGSISTLTIQRTEQRDSAMYRCASSLAVGASNTGELFFGEGSRLTVL.

This clonotype was recorded at least ten times. CDR3 loop: CASSTRSKDRSGYEQYF. The CDR3 region has the DNA TGTGCCAGCAGCACGCGTTCCAAAGACAGGTCCGGCTACGAGCAGTACTTC. The chain employs TRBV14 and TRBJ2-7, with D perhaps matching TRBD1 (6 bases). V shed 5 bases and J shed 3 bases, with 23 bases lying between them. CDR1 is SGHDN and CDR2 is FVKESK in the germline V gene. The CDR3 has 17 residues.

This clonotype was found many times. V gene TRBV7-9 combines with J gene TRBJ2-5; possible D gene TRBD1, 5 bases. The germline V and J ends were trimmed by 4 bases and 5 bases, with 17 bases remaining between them. Germline CDR1 is SEHNR and CDR2 is FQNEAQ (reference sequence). CDR3 size: 15 residues. The CDR3 sequence is CASSSGSRGEETQYF. The DNA for the CDR3 is TGTGCCAGCAGCTCCGGGTCTAGGGGTGAGGAGACCCAGTACTTC.